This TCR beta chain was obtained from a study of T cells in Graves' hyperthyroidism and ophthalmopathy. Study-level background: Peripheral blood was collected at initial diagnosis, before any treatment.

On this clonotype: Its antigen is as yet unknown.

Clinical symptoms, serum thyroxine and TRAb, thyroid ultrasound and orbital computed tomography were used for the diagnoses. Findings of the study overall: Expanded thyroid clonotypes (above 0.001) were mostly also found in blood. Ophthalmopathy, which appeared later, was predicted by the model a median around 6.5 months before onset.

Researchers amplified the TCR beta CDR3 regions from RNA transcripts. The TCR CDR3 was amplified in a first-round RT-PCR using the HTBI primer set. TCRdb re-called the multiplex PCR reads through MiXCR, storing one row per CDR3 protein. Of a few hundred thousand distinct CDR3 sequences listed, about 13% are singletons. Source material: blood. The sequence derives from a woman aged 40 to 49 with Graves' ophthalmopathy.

The CDR3 nucleotides are TGTGCCACCAGCAGAGATTGGAGCGGGCCCTACAATGAGCAGTTCTTC. Protein product: CATSRDWSGPYNEQFF. The chain has TRBV15 and TRBJ2-1; tentative D call: TRBD2 (6 bases). Germline values: CDR1 LNHNV, CDR2 YYDKDF (reference sequence). The length of the CDR3 is 16 residues. Trimming cost V 0 bases and J 2 bases, with 11 bases left between them.